The entry that follows covers one T cell receptor beta chain sequence. Its specificity is not known. This CDR3 has 13 residues. The trim removed 4 bases at V and 4 bases at J, leaving 3 bases unmatched. Germline V gene sequence: CDR1 SQVTM, CDR2 ANQGSEA. Time point defined: pre-treatment baseline. These data are taken from a study of blood T cell dynamics during melanoma immunotherapy. Study background: Standard first-line treatment here was pembrolizumab or nivolumab plus ipilimumab in metastatic melanoma.

Repertoires were generated with immunoSEQ multiplex PCR, while TCRdb's copy carries only in-frame clones and drops some. The sample lists approximately 11,000 clones; over 80% were seen once. Study-level points and caveats: It remained unknown if the driving T cell clones were melanoma-specific. Unlike progressors, later disease-control patients had W3 repertoires gaining clonality or diversity.

The sample here was blood, taken from a patient treated with checkpoint blockade. This chain joins TRBV29-1 and TRBJ1-2; 10 nucleotides align to TRBD1. The TCR was taken from a human donor with melanoma. CDR3 region: CSVGDRGGYGYTF. For the CDR3, the DNA is TGCAGCGTTGGGGACAGGGGTGGCTATGGCTACACCTTC.